The 17 T cell receptor beta chains below were found in one sample sequenced in a study of blood T cell repertoires in COVID-19. Sequencing used immunoSEQ multiplex PCR; TCRdb keeps in-frame clones, though not all of them. Altogether about 200,000 clones are present, more than 65% being singletons, with the ten largest covering 17%. The specimen sequenced was PBMCs or T cells enriched from blood (not recorded which). The origin of the receptors is a woman aged 50 to 65 with acute COVID-19.

The chain recombines TRBV5-5 with TRBJ1-4; the match to TRBD1 covers 10 bases. CDR3 size: 16 residues. Germline-derived CDR1 and CDR2 are SGHKS and YYEKEE (reference sequence). Losses at the gene ends were 5 bases for V and 8 bases for J; bases not matched to a gene: 12. CDR3 region: CASREVTGTGDEKLFF. Written as DNA, the CDR3 is TGTGCCAGCAGGGAGGTCACCGGGACAGGGGACGAAAAACTGTTTTTT.

The chain has TRBV5-1 and TRBJ1-2; D gene uncertain. V lost 6 bases to trimming and J lost 5 bases, with 11 bases between them. Per the germline V gene, CDR1 is SGHRS and CDR2 is YFSETQ. The CDR3 is 12 amino acids. For the CDR3, the DNA is TGCGCCAGCAAAGGTTCCGGGTATGGCTACACCTTC. This codes for CASKGSGYGYTF.

This clone was observed a handful of times. This sequence joins TRBV7-2 and TRBJ1-4, with 8 nucleotides matching TRBD1. Germline CDR1 SGHTA, CDR2 FQGNSA. This CDR3 is 15 amino acids long. Unmatched junction bases numbered 3, after V lost 1 base and J lost 5 bases. In DNA form, the CDR3 reads TGTGCCAGCAGCTTAGTGCGACAGGGGAATGAAAAACTGTTTTTT. As protein: CASSLVRQGNEKLFF.

The gene calls are TRBV2 and TRBJ1-5, with D unresolved. The V end was cut by 8 bases, the J end by 0 bases, with 8 bases between. Germline V gives CDR1 SNHLY, CDR2 FYNNEI. The CDR3 contains 13 residues. This CDR3 is CASGRDSNQPQHF. The DNA of the CDR3 is TGTGCCAGCGGGCGGGATAGCAATCAGCCCCAGCATTTT. Drawing the rest from reference TRBV2 and TRBJ1-5, the complete variable domain is EPEVTQTPSHQVTQMGQEVILRCVPISNHLYFYWYRQILGQKVEFLVSFYNNEISEKSEIFDDQFSVERPDGSNFTLKIRSTKLEDSAMYFCASGRDSNQPQHFGDGTRLSIL.

The chain recombines TRBV7-2 with TRBJ1-1; D may be TRBD1 (5 bases). V gave up 3 bases and J gave up 6 bases, with 20 bases separating them. CDR1 is SGHTA and CDR2 is FQGNSA in the germline V gene. The CDR3 has 16 residues. The CDR3 DNA reads TGTGCCAGCAGCTTGGCGGGACCACCGAGGGTGCCTGAAGCTTTCTTT. Protein product: CASSLAGPPRVPEAFF.

This clone was counted only a few times. The chain couples TRBV30 to TRBJ1-1; D unclear. The CDR3 length is 12 residues. Trimming removed 2 bases at V and 5 bases at J, with 9 bases between. Germline V gene data show CDR1 as GTSNPN and CDR2 as SVGIG (reference sequence). CDR3 loop: CAWSFAGTEAFF. The CDR3 DNA follows: TGTGCCTGGAGTTTCGCCGGGACTGAAGCTTTCTTT.

A word on this clone: One end of the junction is discordant with germline, which a read error may explain. The chain is built from TRBV7-7 and TRBJ2-3, with 9 bases lining up with TRBD2. The germline V gene has CDR1 SSHAT and CDR2 FNYEAQ (reference sequence). The CDR3 has 18 amino acids. The CDR3 loop is CASSLGARTAGGRDTQYF. The CDR3 nucleotides are TGTGCTAGCAGCTTAGGGGCCCGTACAGCGGGGGGTCGGGATACGCAGTATTTT.

The V gene is TRBV16, the J gene TRBJ1-5, with D possibly being TRBD1 (5 bases). This CDR3 is 15 amino acids long. CDR1 and CDR2 from the germline V gene are KGHSY and FQNENV. Trimming shortened V by 3 bases and J by 1 base, and 10 bases separated the two germline ends. CDR3 sequence (DNA): TGTGCCAGCAGCCAGGGACTTTTGAGCAATCAGCCCCAGCATTTT. Translation gives CASSQGLLSNQPQHF.

The chain joins TRBV29-1 to TRBJ1-2, with TRBD1 matching over 7 bases. CDR1 SQVTM and CDR2 ANQGSEA come from the germline V gene. Trimming took 3 bases from V and 6 from J; bases not matched to a gene: 10. The CDR3 contains 14 residues. DNA of the CDR3: TGCAGCGTTGAGGTGACAGGGAGCGGCAATGGCTACACCTTC. Its translation: CSVEVTGSGNGYTF.

The chain uses TRBV28 and TRBJ2-7; D is perhaps TRBD2 (6 bases). From germline, CDR1 is MDHEN and CDR2 SYDVKM. Deletions cut 7 bases from V and 6 bases from J, with 13 bases between. The CDR3 extends over 12 amino acids. The CDR3 DNA reads as TGTGCCAGCATGGGCCTAGCGACCGAGCAGTACGTC. It yields the protein CASMGLATEQYV.

The CDR3: CASSERGGRETQYF. Written as DNA, the CDR3 is TGTGCCAGCAGTGAGCGGGGGGGCCGGGAGACCCAGTACTTC. This sequence joins TRBV6-2 or TRBV6-3 and TRBJ2-5; 10 bases are shared with TRBD2. This CDR3 contains 14 residues. The trim removed 5 bases at V and 5 bases at J, leaving 5 bases unmatched. Germline V gene sequence: CDR1 MNHEY, CDR2 SVGEGT.

Only a few counts were recorded for this clone. This sequence joins TRBV5-1 and TRBJ1-4, with 9 bases aligning to TRBD1. The CDR3 consists of 15 residues. CDR1 and CDR2 from the germline V gene are SGHRS and YFSETQ. Trimming at V came to 4 bases and at J to 5 bases, leaving 6 bases not matched to a gene. The CDR3 nucleotides are TGCGCCAGCAGCCCCTTCGGGACAGGGAATGAAAAACTGTTTTTT. Its translation is CASSPFGTGNEKLFF.

The rearrangement links TRBV3-1 (or the pseudogene TRBV3-2) to TRBJ2-7, with a tentative D call TRBD1 (5 bases). The V gene lost 1 base and the J gene lost 7 bases, with 8 bases spanning the gap. Looked up from germline, CDR1 is LGHDT and CDR2 is YNNKEL (reference sequence). The CDR3 is 12 amino acids. The CDR3 region is CASSQARGEQYV. DNA of the CDR3: TGTGCCAGCAGCCAAGCAAGGGGAGAGCAGTACGTC.

The CDR3 DNA is TGTGCCAGCAGCTTAAGAGTAGAGATGAGCAATCAGCCCCAGCATTTT. Translating it yields CASSLRVEMSNQPQHF. The chain has TRBV13 and TRBJ1-5; D gene ambiguous. Trimming shortened V by 2 bases and J by 1 base, and 12 bases separated the two germline ends. Germline loops: CDR1 PRHDT, CDR2 FYEKMQ (reference sequence). This CDR3 is built from 16 residues.

As concerns this clone: This sample includes further DNA sequences coding for the same CDR3. The chain recombines TRBV28 with TRBJ2-7; a weak D match, TRBD1 (6 bases). The CDR3 has 12 amino acids. Trimming shortened V by 6 bases and J by 4 bases, and 10 bases separated the two germline ends. Per the germline V gene, CDR1 is MDHEN and CDR2 is SYDVKM. CDR3 sequence: CASSQQGYEQYV. The CDR3 DNA reads as TGTGCCAGCAGCCAACAGGGTTACGAGCAGTACGTC.

V and J are TRBV27 and TRBJ2-1; tentative D call: TRBD2 (6 bases). V lost 9 bases and J 10 bases, leaving 16 bases between the germline ends. Germline V lookup: CDR1 MNHEY, CDR2 SMNVEV (reference sequence). CDR3 length equals 12 residues. The DNA for the CDR3 is TGTGCCAGTTGGGGGAGGCCCAGCGAGCAGTTCTTC. Its translation: CASWGRPSEQFF.

The chain combines TRBV28 with TRBJ1-1; D might be TRBD1 (6 bases). The V gene lost 5 bases and the J gene lost 6 bases, with 10 bases spanning the gap. In germline, CDR1 is MDHEN, CDR2 SYDVKM. The CDR3 has 12 residues. The CDR3 is CASSTGYAEAFF. As DNA, the CDR3 is TGTGCCAGCAGTACAGGGTACGCTGAAGCTTTCTTT.